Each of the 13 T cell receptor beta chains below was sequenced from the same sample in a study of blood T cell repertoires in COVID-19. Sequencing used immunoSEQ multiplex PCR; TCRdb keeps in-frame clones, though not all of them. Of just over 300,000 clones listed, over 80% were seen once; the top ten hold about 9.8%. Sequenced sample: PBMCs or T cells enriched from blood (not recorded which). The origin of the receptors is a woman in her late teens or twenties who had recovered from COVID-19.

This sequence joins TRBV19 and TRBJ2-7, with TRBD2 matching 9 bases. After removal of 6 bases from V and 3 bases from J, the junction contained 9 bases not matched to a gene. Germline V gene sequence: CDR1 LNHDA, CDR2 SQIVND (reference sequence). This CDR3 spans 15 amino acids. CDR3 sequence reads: CASSLEVAGVYEQYF. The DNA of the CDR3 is TGTGCCAGTAGCCTAGAAGTAGCGGGAGTCTACGAGCAGTACTTC. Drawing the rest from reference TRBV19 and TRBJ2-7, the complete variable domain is DGGITQSPKYLFRKEGQNVTLSCEQNLNHDAMYWYRQDPGQGLRLIYYSQIVNDFQKGDIAEGYSVSREKKESFPLTVTSAQKNPTAFYLCASSLEVAGVYEQYFGPGTRLTVT.

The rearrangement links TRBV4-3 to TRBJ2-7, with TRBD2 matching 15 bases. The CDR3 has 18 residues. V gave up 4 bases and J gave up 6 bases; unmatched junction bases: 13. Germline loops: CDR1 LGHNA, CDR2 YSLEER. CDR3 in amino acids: CASSLRLPGLAGGAEQYF. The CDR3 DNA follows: TGCGCCAGCAGCCTTCGACTTCCGGGACTAGCGGGAGGTGCCGAGCAGTACTTC.

The CDR3 DNA is TGTGCCAGTAGTACGGGTCAACAGGGGCCGGAGACCCAGTACTTC. Amino acid sequence: CASSTGQQGPETQYF. This chain joins TRBV19 and TRBJ2-5; TRBD1 agrees at 7 bases. Germline V gene lookup returns CDR1 LNHDA and CDR2 SQIVND (reference sequence). This CDR3 has 15 amino acids. V lost 4 bases to trimming and J lost 5 bases; unmatched junction nucleotides: 10.

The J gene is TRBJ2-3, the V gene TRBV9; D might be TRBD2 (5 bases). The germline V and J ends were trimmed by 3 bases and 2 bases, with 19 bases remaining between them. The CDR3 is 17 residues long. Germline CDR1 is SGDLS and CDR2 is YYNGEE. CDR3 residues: CASSDVRASSLTDTQYF. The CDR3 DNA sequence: TGTGCCAGCAGCGATGTGAGGGCCTCCTCTCTCACAGATACGCAGTATTTT.

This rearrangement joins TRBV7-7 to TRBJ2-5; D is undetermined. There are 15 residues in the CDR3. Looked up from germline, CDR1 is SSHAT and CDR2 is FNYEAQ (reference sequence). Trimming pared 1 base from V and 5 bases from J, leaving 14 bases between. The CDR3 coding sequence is TGTGCCAGCAGCTTAGATGCCAGGCGCTCGGAGACCCAGTACTTC. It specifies CASSLDARRSETQYF.

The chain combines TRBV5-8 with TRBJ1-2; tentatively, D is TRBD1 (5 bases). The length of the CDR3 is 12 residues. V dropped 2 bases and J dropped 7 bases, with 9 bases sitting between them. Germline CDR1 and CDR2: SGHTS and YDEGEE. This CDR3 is CASSFRGSGYTF. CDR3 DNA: TGTGCCAGCAGCTTCCGGGGGAGTGGCTACACCTTC.

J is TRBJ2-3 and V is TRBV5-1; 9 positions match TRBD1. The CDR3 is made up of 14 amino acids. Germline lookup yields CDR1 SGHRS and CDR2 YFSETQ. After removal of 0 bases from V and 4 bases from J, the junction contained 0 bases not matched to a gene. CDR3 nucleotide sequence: TGCGCCAGCAGCTTGGACAGGGGGCCAGATACGCAGTATTTT. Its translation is CASSLDRGPDTQYF.

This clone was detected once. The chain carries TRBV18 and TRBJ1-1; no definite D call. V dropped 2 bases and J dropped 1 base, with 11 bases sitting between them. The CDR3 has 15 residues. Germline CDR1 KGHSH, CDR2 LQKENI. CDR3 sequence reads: CASSPVIRGNTEAFF. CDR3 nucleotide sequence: TGTGCCAGCTCACCAGTGATTCGCGGGAACACTGAAGCTTTCTTT.

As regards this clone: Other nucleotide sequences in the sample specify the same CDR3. The CDR3 nucleotides read TGTGCCAGCAGCTTAACTTCCGGGGGCACAGATACGCAGTATTTT. Translated: CASSLTSGGTDTQYF. J is TRBJ2-3 and V is TRBV7-3; TRBD2 might be the D (5 bases). The CDR3 has 15 amino acids. CDR1 is SGHTA, CDR2 FQGTGA, per germline. V lost 0 bases and J 1 base, leaving 8 bases between the germline ends.

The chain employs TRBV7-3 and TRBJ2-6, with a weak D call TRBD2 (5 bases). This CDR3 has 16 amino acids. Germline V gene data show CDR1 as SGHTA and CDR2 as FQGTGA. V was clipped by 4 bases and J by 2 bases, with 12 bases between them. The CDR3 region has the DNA TGTGCCAGCAGCTCCCGCCCGGGGACTGGGGCCAACGTCCTGACTTTC. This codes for CASSSRPGTGANVLTF.

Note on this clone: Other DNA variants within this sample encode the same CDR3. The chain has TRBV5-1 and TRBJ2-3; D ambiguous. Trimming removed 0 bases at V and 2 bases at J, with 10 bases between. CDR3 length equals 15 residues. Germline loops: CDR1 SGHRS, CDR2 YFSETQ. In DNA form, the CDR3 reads TGCGCCAGCAGCTTGGCTGGCGGATACACAGATACGCAGTATTTT. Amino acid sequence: CASSLAGGYTDTQYF.

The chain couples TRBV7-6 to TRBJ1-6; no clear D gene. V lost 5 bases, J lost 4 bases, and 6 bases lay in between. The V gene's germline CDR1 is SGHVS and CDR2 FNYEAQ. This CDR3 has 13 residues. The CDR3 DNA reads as TGTGCCAGCAGCCCCAGTTATAATTCACCCCTCCACTTT. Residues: CASSPSYNSPLHF.

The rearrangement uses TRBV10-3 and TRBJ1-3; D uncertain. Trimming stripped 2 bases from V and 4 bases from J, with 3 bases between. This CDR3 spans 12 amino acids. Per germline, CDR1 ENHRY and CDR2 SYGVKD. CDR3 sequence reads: CAISEPGNTIYF. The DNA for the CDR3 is TGTGCCATCAGTGAGCCGGGAAACACCATATATTTT.